A selection of T cell receptor beta chains follows, all from one sample in a study of blood T cell repertoires in COVID-19. Only in-frame clones appear in the TCRdb table, and some are missing; sequencing was by immunoSEQ multiplex PCR. Counted here are around 170,000 clones, less than 90% occurring once; the ten biggest clones make up roughly 24%. Sequencing was performed on peripheral blood. These receptors were obtained from a man between 60 and 70 years old with acute or convalescent COVID-19. Each CDR3 is given with its conserved first and last residue. The D gene is left open where the match is weak. Expanded clones are given a class, and other clones once, few, many or no size at all.

TGTGCCAGCAGCTTGGGGGACAGGTTACCCTACGAGCAGTACTTC CASSLGDRLPYEQYF TRBD1 TRBJ2-7 TRBV5-6 NA
TGTGCCTTTGGACAGAGCAATGAGCAGTTCTTC CAFGQSNEQFF NA TRBJ2-1 TRBV30 NA
TGTGCCAGCAGCTTAGGAGGGGGAATGAGGGTTTCCTACGAGCAGTACTTC CASSLGGGMRVSYEQYF NA TRBJ2-7 TRBV7-2 NA
TGTGCCAGTAGTACCCCTGGGACTAGCGGGAGGGCCGGGGAGCTGTTTTTT CASSTPGTSGRAGELFF TRBD2 TRBJ2-2 TRBV19 NA
TGTGCCACCAGTGATTCGTCCCTTTCGTACAATGAGCAGTTCTTC CATSDSSLSYNEQFF NA TRBJ2-1 TRBV24-1 NA
TGTGCTAGTGGTTTGGTACGGGGACAGGGGGCCAACTATAGCAATCAGCCCCAGCATTTT CASGLVRGQGANYSNQPQHF TRBD1 TRBJ1-5 TRBV12-5 NA
TGTGCCAGCAGCTTGGGGATACGGGACTCTCGATCGGGCGAGCAGTACTTC CASSLGIRDSRSGEQYF NA TRBJ2-7 TRBV5-6 few
TGTGCCACCAGTGATGGGGGAGGCTATGGCTACACCTTC CATSDGGGYGYTF NA TRBJ1-2 TRBV24-1 NA
TGTGCCACTGGACAGGGGGCTGACCAAGAGACCCAGTACTTC CATGQGADQETQYF TRBD1 TRBJ2-5 TRBV24-1 NA
TGTGCCAGCAGCCATACTAGGGAGGTTGTGGATACGCAGTATTTT CASSHTREVVDTQYF NA TRBJ2-3 TRBV7-3 NA
TGTGCCAGCAGTTTATCTGGGACTAGCGGAGATACGCAGTATTTT CASSLSGTSGDTQYF TRBD2 TRBJ2-3 TRBV27 NA
TGCGCCAGCAGCCAACAGGGTTCGGTTTCACCCCTCCACTTT CASSQQGSVSPLHF NA TRBJ1-6 TRBV4-3 NA
TGTGCCAGCAGCCGACAGGGTGTTCGGAATTCACCCCTCCACTTT CASSRQGVRNSPLHF TRBD1 TRBJ1-6 TRBV9 few
TGTGCCAGCAGCTTATCAGAGGGTGGCTACACCTTC CASSLSEGGYTF NA TRBJ1-2 TRBV7-2 NA
TGTGCCAGCAGCGACAGGGAGGTCCAGCCCCAGCATTTT CASSDREVQPQHF TRBD1 TRBJ1-5 TRBV6-6 few
TGTGCCAGCAGCCCCGGGACTAGCGGGACCCCGGGCGGGGAGCTGTTTTTT CASSPGTSGTPGGELFF TRBD2 TRBJ2-2 TRBV7-7 NA
TGTGCCAGCAACCAGAGGTACACTGAAGCTTTCTTT CASNQRYTEAFF NA TRBJ1-1 TRBV12-3/TRBV12-4 NA
TGTGCCACCAGTGGGGGCTCTAGCAATCAGCCCCAGCATTTT CATSGGSSNQPQHF NA TRBJ1-5 TRBV24-1 NA
TGCAGCGTTGGCGGGGAGAGGGGCTATGGCTACACCTTC CSVGGERGYGYTF NA TRBJ1-2 TRBV29-1 NA
TGTGCCACCAGTGATGTGGGACAGGGGGCTTTCTTT CATSDVGQGAFF TRBD1 TRBJ1-1 TRBV24-1 NA
TGTGCCAGCAGCCCCGGACTAGCGGGAGTGAGGGGCGAGCAGTACTTC CASSPGLAGVRGEQYF TRBD2 TRBJ2-7 TRBV11-3 NA
TGTGCCAGCAGCGTAGACGGGAGGGCCTTTATCGAGCAGTACTTC CASSVDGRAFIEQYF TRBD2 TRBJ2-7 TRBV9 NA
TGTGCCAGCTCATCCGGGGGGCGCGGCACTGAAGCTTTCTTT CASSSGGRGTEAFF NA TRBJ1-1 TRBV18 NA
TGTGCCATCAGTGAGGCCGGGGATACGCAGTATTTT CAISEAGDTQYF NA TRBJ2-3 TRBV10-3 NA
TGCGCCAGCAGCTTGTACGCGGGGAGCACCTACGAGCAGTACTTC CASSLYAGSTYEQYF NA TRBJ2-7 TRBV5-1 NA
TGTGCCATCAGTGGACCTAGGGGCAATGAGCAGTTCTTC CAISGPRGNEQFF NA TRBJ2-1 TRBV10-3 NA
TGTGCCAGCAGCTTTAGGATGGCGGTAACCTACAATGAGCAGTTCTTC CASSFRMAVTYNEQFF NA TRBJ2-1 TRBV11-3 NA
TGCGCCAGCAGCGAGCTCATACGACAGTCTGAAGCTTTCTTT CASSELIRQSEAFF NA TRBJ1-1 TRBV5-1 once
TGTGCCAGCAGCTTAGTACCGGACTACCTTACCGGGGAGCTGTTTTTT CASSLVPDYLTGELFF NA TRBJ2-2 TRBV11-2 NA
TGTGCCGTACGACTAGCGGGGAGTGTCCGCGAGCAGTACTTC CAVRLAGSVREQYF TRBD2 TRBJ2-7 TRBV30 NA
TGTGCCACCAGTGACCTCGGGACAGGGGTGGGCGGCTACACCTTC CATSDLGTGVGGYTF TRBD1 TRBJ1-2 TRBV24-1 NA
TGTGCCAGCAGCTTCGGGACAGCGAACACCGGGGAGCTGTTTTTT CASSFGTANTGELFF TRBD1 TRBJ2-2 TRBV5-4 NA
TGTGCCAGCAGCGTAGCGGGGGGAGGCTACAATGAGCAGTTCTTC CASSVAGGGYNEQFF TRBD2 TRBJ2-1 TRBV7-2 once
TGTGCCAGCAGCCCCCGAAGGAGTCAGGGATCACCCCTCCACTTT CASSPRRSQGSPLHF NA TRBJ1-6 TRBV3-1/TRBV3-2 NA
TGTGCCAGTAGTATCTACAGGAGTAATTCACCCCTCCACTTT CASSIYRSNSPLHF NA TRBJ1-6 TRBV19 NA
TGCGCCAGCAGCATAAACAGGGCCGGGGAGCTGTTTTTT CASSINRAGELFF NA TRBJ2-2 TRBV5-1 NA
TGTGCCAGCAGCAAAGGGAAAGGGACTAGCGGGAGGTTAACCTACGAGCAGTACTTC CASSKGKGTSGRLTYEQYF NA TRBJ2-7 TRBV21-1 many
TGTGCCAGCAGCCGTGACAGGGACACCGGGGAGCTGTTTTTT CASSRDRDTGELFF TRBD1 TRBJ2-2 TRBV5-5 NA
TGTGCCAGTAGTATAGAAAACAGGCTAGATGGCTACACCTTC CASSIENRLDGYTF NA TRBJ1-2 TRBV19 NA
TGTGCCAGCTCAAGACAGGGGAACTATGGCTACACCTTC CASSRQGNYGYTF TRBD1 TRBJ1-2 TRBV18 NA
TGCGCCAGCAGCGGGGCCGTGGCGGATGGCTACACCTTC CASSGAVADGYTF NA TRBJ1-2 TRBV5-1 NA
TGTGCCACCAGCAGAGCTGGGGGGATCACAGATACGCAGTATTTT CATSRAGGITDTQYF NA TRBJ2-3 TRBV15 NA
TGTGCCACCAGTGTCGCAGGGGGCGGGGAGCAGTTCTTC CATSVAGGGEQFF TRBD1 TRBJ2-1 TRBV24-1 NA
TGTGCCAGCAGACGGACAGGGAACACTGAAGCTTTCTTT CASRRTGNTEAFF TRBD1 TRBJ1-1 TRBV6-5 NA
TGTGCCAGCAGCTTAGCCACTAGCGGGAGGGTACAAGAGACCCAGTACTTC CASSLATSGRVQETQYF TRBD2 TRBJ2-5 TRBV7-8 NA
TGCAGCGTGTGTCCGGGAACTAGCGTTGAGACCCAGTACTTC CSVCPGTSVETQYF TRBD2 TRBJ2-5 TRBV29-1 NA